This T cell receptor (beta chain) comes out of a study of monozygotic twins with cystic fibrosis. Study findings and constraints: Nucleotide-identical clonotype sharing was significantly higher within monozygotic CF twin pairs than between unrelated CF individuals. The repertoire was suggested to be naive-dominated, clonality median around 0.01. In 13 of 16 pairs, V gene usage was closest to the co-twin's.

Here immunoSEQ multiplex PCR was the method, and the copy in TCRdb shows in-frame clones only, minus some. This sample has roughly 32,000 clones, with 90% to 97% found just once. The CDR3 is made up of 16 amino acids. V shed 0 bases and J 0 bases; nucleotides not matched to a gene: 5. From germline, CDR1 is SGHRS and CDR2 YFSETQ. This clone was counted once. The target antigen is unknown. The receptor was isolated from a girl aged 2 to 10 with cystic fibrosis. This chain links TRBV5-1 with TRBJ2-7, with TRBD2 matching over 8 bases. Sequencing was performed on blood. The DNA of the CDR3 is TGCGCCAGCAGCTTGGAAGGGACTAGTTACTCCTACGAGCAGTACTTC. It specifies CASSLEGTSYSYEQYF.